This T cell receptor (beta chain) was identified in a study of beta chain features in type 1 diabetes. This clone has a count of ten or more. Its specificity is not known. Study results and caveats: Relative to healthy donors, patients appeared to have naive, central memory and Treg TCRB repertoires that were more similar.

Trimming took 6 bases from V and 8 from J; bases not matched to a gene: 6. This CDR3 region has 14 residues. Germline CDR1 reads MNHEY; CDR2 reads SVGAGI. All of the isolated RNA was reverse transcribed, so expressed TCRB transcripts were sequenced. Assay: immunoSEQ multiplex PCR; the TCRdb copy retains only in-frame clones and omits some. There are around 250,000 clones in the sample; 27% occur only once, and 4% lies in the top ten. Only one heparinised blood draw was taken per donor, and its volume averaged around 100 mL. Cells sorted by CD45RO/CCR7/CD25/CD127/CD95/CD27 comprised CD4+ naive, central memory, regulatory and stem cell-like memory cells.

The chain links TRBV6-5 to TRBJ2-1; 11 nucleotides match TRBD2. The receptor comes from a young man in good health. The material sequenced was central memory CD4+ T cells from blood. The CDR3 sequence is CASRRTSGFYEQFF. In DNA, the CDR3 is TGTGCCAGCAGGAGGACTAGCGGGTTCTATGAGCAGTTCTTC.